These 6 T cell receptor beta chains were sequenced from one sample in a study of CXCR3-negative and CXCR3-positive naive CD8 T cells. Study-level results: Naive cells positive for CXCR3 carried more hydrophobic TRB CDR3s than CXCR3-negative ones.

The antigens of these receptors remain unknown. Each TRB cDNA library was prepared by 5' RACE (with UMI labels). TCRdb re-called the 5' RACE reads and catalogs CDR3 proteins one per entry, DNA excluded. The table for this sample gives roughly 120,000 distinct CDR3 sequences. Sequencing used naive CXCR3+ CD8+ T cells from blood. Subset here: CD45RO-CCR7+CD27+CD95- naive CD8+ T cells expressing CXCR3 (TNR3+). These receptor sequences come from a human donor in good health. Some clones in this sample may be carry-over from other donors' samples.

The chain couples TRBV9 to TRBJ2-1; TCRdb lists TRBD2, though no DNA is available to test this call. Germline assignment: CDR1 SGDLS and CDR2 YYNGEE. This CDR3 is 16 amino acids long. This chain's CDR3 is CASSVVSGGVQNEQFF.

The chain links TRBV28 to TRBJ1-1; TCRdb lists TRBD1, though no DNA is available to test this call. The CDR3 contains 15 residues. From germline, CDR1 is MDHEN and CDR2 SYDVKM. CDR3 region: CASTNPRFTGGEAFF.

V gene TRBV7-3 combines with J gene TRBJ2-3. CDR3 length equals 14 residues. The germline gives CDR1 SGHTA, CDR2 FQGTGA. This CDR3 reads CASSFGYDTDTQYF. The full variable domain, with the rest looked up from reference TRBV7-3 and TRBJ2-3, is GAGVSQTPSNKVTEKGKYVELRCDPISGHTALYWYRQSLGQGPEFLIYFQGTGAADDSGLPNDRFFAVRPEGSVSTLKIQRTERGDSAVYLCASSFGYDTDTQYFGPGTRLTVL.

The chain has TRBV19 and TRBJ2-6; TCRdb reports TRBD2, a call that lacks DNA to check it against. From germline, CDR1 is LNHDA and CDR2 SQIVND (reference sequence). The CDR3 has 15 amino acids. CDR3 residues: CASSPRGSGANVLTF.

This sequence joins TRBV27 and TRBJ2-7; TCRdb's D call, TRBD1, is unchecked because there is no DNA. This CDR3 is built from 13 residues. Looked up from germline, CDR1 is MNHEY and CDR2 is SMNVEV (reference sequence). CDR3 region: CASSPNLGAEQYF.

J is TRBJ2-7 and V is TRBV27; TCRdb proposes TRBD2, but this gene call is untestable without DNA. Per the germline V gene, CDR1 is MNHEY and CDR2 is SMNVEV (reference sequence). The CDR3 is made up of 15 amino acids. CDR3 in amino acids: CASSIRLAGVYEQYF.